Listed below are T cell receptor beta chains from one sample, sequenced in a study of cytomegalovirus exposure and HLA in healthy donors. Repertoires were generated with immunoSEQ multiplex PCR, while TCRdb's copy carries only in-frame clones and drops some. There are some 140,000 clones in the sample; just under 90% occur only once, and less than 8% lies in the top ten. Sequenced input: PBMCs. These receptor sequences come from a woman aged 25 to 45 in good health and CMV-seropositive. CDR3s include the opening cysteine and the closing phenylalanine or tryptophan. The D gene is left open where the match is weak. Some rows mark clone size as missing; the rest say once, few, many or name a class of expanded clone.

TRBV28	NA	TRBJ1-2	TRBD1	TGTGCCAGCAGGTCAACGCGGGACAGGGCGGGCTACACCTTC	CASRSTRDRAGYTF
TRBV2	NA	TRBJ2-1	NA	TGTGCCAGCAGAGGGACAAATGAGCAGTTCTTC	CASRGTNEQFF
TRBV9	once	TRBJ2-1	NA	TGTGCCAGCAGCGTAGGCGCGCCGATCAATGAGCAGTTCTTC	CASSVGAPINEQFF
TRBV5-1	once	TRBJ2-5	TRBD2	TGCGCCAGCAGCTCTCAGCGGGGGGGAAAAGAGACCCAGTACTTC	CASSSQRGGKETQYF
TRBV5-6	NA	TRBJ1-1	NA	TGTGCCAGCAGCTTGGCACAGTTGAACACTGAAGCTTTCTTT	CASSLAQLNTEAFF
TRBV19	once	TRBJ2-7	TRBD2	TGTGCCAGTAGTATAGGTCTAGCGGGAGTGAACGAGCAGTACTTC	CASSIGLAGVNEQYF
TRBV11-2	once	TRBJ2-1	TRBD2	TGTGCCAGCAGCTTACCAGCGGGGAGATACAATGAGCAGTTCTTC	CASSLPAGRYNEQFF
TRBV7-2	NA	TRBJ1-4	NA	TGTGCCAGCAGCTTGTGGGGGCTCAGAGGGTCTAATGAAAAACTGTTTTTT	CASSLWGLRGSNEKLFF
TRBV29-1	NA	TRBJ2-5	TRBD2	TGCAGCTTCCCGTTTGCGGGGGAAAACCAAGAGACCCAGTACTTC	CSFPFAGENQETQYF
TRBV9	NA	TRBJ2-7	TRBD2	TGTGCCAGCAGCCCCACCCTGCTAGCGGGATACGAGCAGTACTTC	CASSPTLLAGYEQYF
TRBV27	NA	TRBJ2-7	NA	TGTGCCAGCAGCCGGGTACAATCCTACGAGCAGTACTTC	CASSRVQSYEQYF
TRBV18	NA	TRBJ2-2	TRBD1	TGTGCCAGCTCACCAAAGTCCGGGACAGGGGGCCCCGGGGAGCTGTTTTTT	CASSPKSGTGGPGELFF
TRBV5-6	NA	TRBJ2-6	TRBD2	TGTGCCAGCAGCCTCCGGGGGGGGCGAGCTGGGGCCAACGTCCTGACTTTC	CASSLRGGRAGANVLTF
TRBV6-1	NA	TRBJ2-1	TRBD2	TGTGCCAGCCGGGCCCGAAGCGGGGACAATGAGCAGTTCTTC	CASRARSGDNEQFF
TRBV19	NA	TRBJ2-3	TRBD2	TGTGCCACACGTAGCGGGAGTCTTTGGAATACGCAGTATTTT	CATRSGSLWNTQYF
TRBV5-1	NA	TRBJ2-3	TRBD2	TGCGCCAGCAGCTTACGCCTAGCGGGGACCTTTAGCACAGATACGCAGTATTTT	CASSLRLAGTFSTDTQYF
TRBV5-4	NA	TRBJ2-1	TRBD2	TGTGCCAGCAGCGGGACTAGCAATGAGCAGTTCTTC	CASSGTSNEQFF
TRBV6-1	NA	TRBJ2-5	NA	TGTGCCAGCAGTGATCCAGGAGGGACGTCGCCCGGGACCCAGTACTTC	CASSDPGGTSPGTQYF
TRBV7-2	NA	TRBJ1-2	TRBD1	TGTGCCAGCAGCCGCCCGGGACAGGGGGCGGATGGCTACACCTTC	CASSRPGQGADGYTF
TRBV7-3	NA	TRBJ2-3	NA	TGTGCCAGCAGCTTAACGGCGGGGCCCACAGATACGCAGTATTTT	CASSLTAGPTDTQYF
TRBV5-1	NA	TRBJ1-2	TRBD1	TGCGCCAGCAGCTTGGGCGACCTAGGGACAGCTAACTATGGCTACACCTTC	CASSLGDLGTANYGYTF
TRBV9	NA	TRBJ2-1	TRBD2	TGTGCCAGCAGCGTGGGAGCGGGAGTAACAAATGAGCAGTTCTTC	CASSVGAGVTNEQFF
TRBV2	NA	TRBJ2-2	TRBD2	TGTGCCAGTTCGACTAGCGGGGTAGTCACCGGGGAGCTGTTTTTT	CASSTSGVVTGELFF
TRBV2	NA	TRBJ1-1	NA	TGTGCCAGCAGTGCGGGCTTAGGGGGAGCTTTCTTT	CASSAGLGGAFF
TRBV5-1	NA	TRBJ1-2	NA	TGCGCCAGCAGCGGATGGGACAAGGACCTAACTAATGGCTACACCTTC	CASSGWDKDLTNGYTF
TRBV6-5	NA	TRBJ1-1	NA	TGTGCCAGCAGTAGGGGTCGGACTGAAGCTTTCTTT	CASSRGRTEAFF
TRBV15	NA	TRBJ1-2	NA	TGTGCCACCAGCAGAGACCAAGGGGGCTATGGCTACACCTTC	CATSRDQGGYGYTF
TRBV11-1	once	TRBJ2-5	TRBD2	TGTGCCACAATAGGGACTAGCGGATTAGAGACCCAGTACTTC	CATIGTSGLETQYF
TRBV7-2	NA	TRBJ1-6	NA	TGTGCCAGCAGCTTAGTTTACAGGGTGAATTCACCCCTCCACTTT	CASSLVYRVNSPLHF
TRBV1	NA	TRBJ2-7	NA	TGCACCAGCAGCCCTACTAGCGGGGAGACCTACGAGCAGTACTTC	CTSSPTSGETYEQYF
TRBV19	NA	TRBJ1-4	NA	TGTGCCAGTAGTATCTCCCAGGGGCTAACTAATGAAAAACTGTTTTTT	CASSISQGLTNEKLFF
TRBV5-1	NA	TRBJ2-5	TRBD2	TGCGCCAGCAGCCCTGGACTAGCGGGGGGGCCTTTCCAAGAGACCCAGTACTTC	CASSPGLAGGPFQETQYF
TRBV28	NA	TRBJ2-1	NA	TGTGCCAGCAGTTCGAGGAATAGCGATGAGCAGTTCTTC	CASSSRNSDEQFF
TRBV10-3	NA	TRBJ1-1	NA	TGTGCCATCAGTGAGGCGTTTCGTAACACTGAAGCTTTCTTT	CAISEAFRNTEAFF
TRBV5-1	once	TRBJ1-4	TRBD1	TGCGCCAGCAAGCTTCCGAGGGGGCGCGGTAATGAAAAACTGTTTTTT	CASKLPRGRGNEKLFF
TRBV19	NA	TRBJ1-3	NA	TGTGCCAGTAGCCGCGGGGGAATCTCTGGAAACACCATATATTTT	CASSRGGISGNTIYF
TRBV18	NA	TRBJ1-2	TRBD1	TGTGCCAGCCATGGGACAGGGGAGTACTATGGCTACACCTTC	CASHGTGEYYGYTF
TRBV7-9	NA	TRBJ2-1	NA	TGTGCCAGCAGGTCACCTCCCAGGGGGCGGACTAGCTCCTACAATGAGCAGTTCTTC	CASRSPPRGRTSSYNEQFF
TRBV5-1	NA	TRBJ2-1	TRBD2	TGCGCCAGCAGCTTGGATCTAGCGGGAGAGGGTGAGCAGTTCTTC	CASSLDLAGEGEQFF
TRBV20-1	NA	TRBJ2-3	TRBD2	TGCAGTGGGCCGGCTAGCGGGGGGGCATATTTT	CSGPASGGAYF
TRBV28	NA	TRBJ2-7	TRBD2	TGTGCCAGCAGCCCCTGGACTAGCGGGAGAGCCTACGAGCAGTACTTC	CASSPWTSGRAYEQYF
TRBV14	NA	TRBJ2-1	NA	TGTGCCAGCAGCCAAGCTGGGGGGGGGCTTGAGCAGTTCTTC	CASSQAGGGLEQFF
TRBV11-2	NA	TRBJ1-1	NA	TGTGCCAGCAGCGTAGTAAGGGGGTCGGACACTGAAGCTTTCTTT	CASSVVRGSDTEAFF
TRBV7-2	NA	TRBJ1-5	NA	TGTGCCAGCAGCCCCGGGACCGCCAAGGGAGGTAGCAATCAGCCCCAGCATTTT	CASSPGTAKGGSNQPQHF